This T cell receptor (beta chain) was profiled in a study of cytotoxic CD8 clonotypes in ibrutinib-treated CLL. The method was immunoSEQ multiplex PCR; TCRdb's version includes in-frame clones alone and lacks a portion of them. Seen here are approximately 97,000 clones, more than 70% observed once, and the top ten hold approximately 23%. Trimming stripped 0 bases from V and 1 base from J, with 5 bases between. CDR1 and CDR2 (germline): SGDLS, YYNGEE. This CDR3 is built from 14 residues. This clone was seen more than once but under ten times. The source is a human donor with chronic lymphocytic leukemia. The gene calls are TRBV9 and TRBJ1-5, with D perhaps TRBD1 (5 bases). Sequencing used PBMCs, obtained after 24 months of ibrutinib treatment. The CDR3 reads CASSVGDSNQPQHF. In nucleotides, the CDR3 is TGTGCCAGCAGCGTAGGGGACAGCAATCAGCCCCAGCATTTT.